This T cell receptor (beta chain) was profiled in a study of T-cell reconstitution after alpha-beta-depleted transplantation in children. Points from the study as a whole: As was reported, about two months after transplant, alpha-beta T cells came from several hundred expanded graft clones. T-cell counts and diversity were attributed mostly to newly produced T cells one year after transplant. Some patients' high day-60 TCRbeta diversity was attributed to recipient cells surviving conditioning.

Comments on this clonotype: The antigen is unknown.

This sample's TCRbeta library carried unique molecular identifier barcodes. From the PCR reads, TCRdb called clonotypes with MiXCR, one entry per CDR3 protein. The sample gives around 130,000 distinct CDR3 sequences, about a tenth of which show up once; less than 25% is in the top ten. Germline assignment: CDR1 ENHRY and CDR2 SYGVKD. The CDR3 totals 14 residues. V shed 6 bases and J shed 5 bases, with 16 bases lying between them. This receptor was taken from a girl under three years old who had a stem cell transplant for combined immunodeficiency, so the T cells may come from the graft donor. Specimen: PBMCs, mostly from graft donor cells, collected 180 days after TCRalphabeta/CD19-depleted stem cell transplant. The gene calls are TRBV10-3 and TRBJ1-1; D remains ambiguous. The CDR3 nucleotides are TGTGCCATCAGCCCCTCCGGGCGGAGGACTGAAGCTTTCTTT. Protein product: CAISPSGRRTEAFF.